The sequence of this TCR beta chain was determined in a study of prognosis after radiotherapy for stage I lung cancer. The study amplified the TCR beta CDR3 region from genomic DNA. This amplification was carried out by two rounds of multiplex PCR. Primers specific to each TRBV and TRBJ gene were used in first-round PCR. One entry per CDR3 protein results from TCRdb running MiXCR on the multiplex PCR reads. The sample contains about 26,000 distinct CDR3 sequences, 25% to 35% of which appear only once. This clonotype was recorded at least ten times. The germline V gene has CDR1 KGHSH and CDR2 LQKENI. V was clipped by 2 bases and J by 0 bases, with 14 bases between them. There are 18 residues in the CDR3.

The clonotype originates from a donor older than 45 with non-small cell lung cancer. V usage is TRBV18 and J usage is TRBJ2-6, with a tentative D call TRBD2 (6 bases). The starting material was PBMCs, obtained before or after stereotactic body radiation therapy (not recorded which). CDR3 protein: CASSPLGGRPSGANVLTF. The CDR3 DNA reads as TGTGCCAGCTCACCATTGGGGGGAAGGCCCTCTGGGGCCAACGTCCTGACTTTC.